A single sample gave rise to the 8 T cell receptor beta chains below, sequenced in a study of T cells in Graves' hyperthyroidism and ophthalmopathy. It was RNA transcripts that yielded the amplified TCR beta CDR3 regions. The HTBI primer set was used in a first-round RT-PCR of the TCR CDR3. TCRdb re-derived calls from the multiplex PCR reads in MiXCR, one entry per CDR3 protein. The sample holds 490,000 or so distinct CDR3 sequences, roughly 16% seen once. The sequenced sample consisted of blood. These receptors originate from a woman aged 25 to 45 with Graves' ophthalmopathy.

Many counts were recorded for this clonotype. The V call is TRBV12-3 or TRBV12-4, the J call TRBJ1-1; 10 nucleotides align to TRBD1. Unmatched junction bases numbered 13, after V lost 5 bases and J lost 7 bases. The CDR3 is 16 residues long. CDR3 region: CASSTRDRGPGYEAFF. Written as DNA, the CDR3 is TGTGCCAGCAGTACCCGGGACAGGGGCCCTGGTTATGAAGCTTTCTTT.

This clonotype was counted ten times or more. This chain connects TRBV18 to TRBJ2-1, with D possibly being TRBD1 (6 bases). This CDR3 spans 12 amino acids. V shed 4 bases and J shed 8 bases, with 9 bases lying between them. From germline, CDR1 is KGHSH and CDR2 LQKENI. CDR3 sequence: CASSLTGYEQFF. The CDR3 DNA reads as TGTGCCAGCTCACTGACAGGTTATGAGCAGTTCTTC.

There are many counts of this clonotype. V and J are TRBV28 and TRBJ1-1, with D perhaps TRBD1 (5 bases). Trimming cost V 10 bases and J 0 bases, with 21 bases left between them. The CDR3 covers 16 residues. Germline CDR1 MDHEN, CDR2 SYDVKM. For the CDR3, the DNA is TGTGCCACCTGGGTCACGGGGGTTGTCATGAACACTGAAGCTTTCTTT. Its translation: CATWVTGVVMNTEAFF.

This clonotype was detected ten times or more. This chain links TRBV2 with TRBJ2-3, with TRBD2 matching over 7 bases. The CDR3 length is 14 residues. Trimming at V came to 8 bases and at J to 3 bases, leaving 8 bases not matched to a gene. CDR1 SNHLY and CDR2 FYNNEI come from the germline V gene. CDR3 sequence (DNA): TGTGCCAGCGTCGGCGGGAGAGCAACAGATACGCAGTATTTT. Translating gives CASVGGRATDTQYF.

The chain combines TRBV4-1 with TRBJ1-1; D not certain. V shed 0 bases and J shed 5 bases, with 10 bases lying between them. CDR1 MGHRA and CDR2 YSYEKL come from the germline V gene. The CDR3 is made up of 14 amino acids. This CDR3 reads CASSQDLGFTEAFF. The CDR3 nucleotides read TGCGCCAGCAGCCAAGACTTGGGGTTTACTGAAGCTTTCTTT.

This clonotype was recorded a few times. The CDR3 region is CASRGYSPLHF. The CDR3 DNA is TGTGCCAGCAGAGGTTATTCACCCCTCCACTTT. This sequence joins TRBV11-2 and TRBJ1-6; no definite D call. In germline, CDR1 is SGHAT, CDR2 FQNNGV. Trimming cost V 6 bases and J 8 bases, with 5 bases left between them. The CDR3 covers 11 residues.

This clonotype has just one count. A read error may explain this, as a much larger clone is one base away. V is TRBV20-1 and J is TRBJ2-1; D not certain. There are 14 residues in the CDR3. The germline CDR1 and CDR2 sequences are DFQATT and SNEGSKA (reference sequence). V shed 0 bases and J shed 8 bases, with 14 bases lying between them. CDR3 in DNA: TGCAGTGCTAGAGAAGCAGGCACCTTGGATGAGCAGTTCTTC. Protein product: CSAREAGTLDEQFF.

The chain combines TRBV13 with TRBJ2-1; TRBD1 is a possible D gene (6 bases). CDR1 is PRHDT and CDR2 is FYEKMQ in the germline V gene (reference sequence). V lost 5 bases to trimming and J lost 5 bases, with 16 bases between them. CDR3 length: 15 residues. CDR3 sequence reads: CASSENQGSDNEQFF. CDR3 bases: TGTGCCAGCAGCGAAAACCAGGGGTCGGACAATGAGCAGTTCTTC.